This section outlines one T cell receptor (beta chain) sequence together with its context. The data were taken from a study of regulatory T cells in long-lasting Graves disease. Arm-PCR of CDR3 regions and iRepertoire HTBI primers were used to build TCR beta libraries. A single record per CDR3 protein comes from TCRdb applying MiXCR to the multiplex PCR reads. The sample comprises 450,000 to 500,000 distinct CDR3 sequences, 15% to 20% of which are singletons, and 12% rests with the top ten. V was clipped by 0 bases and J by 1 base, with 6 bases between them. CDR3 length: 14 residues. From germline, CDR1 is ENHRY and CDR2 SYGVKD. Time point specified: newly diagnosed GD, antithyroid drugs for less than 3 months. Researchers made the TCR library from RNA that was extracted from PBMCs. A further study also used this sample, focusing on T cells in Graves' hyperthyroidism and ophthalmopathy.

The receptor comes from a man aged 40-55 years with Graves disease. The material was peripheral blood mononuclear cells (PBMCs), obtained at new diagnosis, from a patient treated with antithyroid drugs. The chain uses TRBV10-3 and TRBJ1-1; the D is unclear. The CDR3 loop is CAISESMENTEAFF. DNA of the CDR3: TGTGCCATCAGTGAGTCGATGGAGAACACTGAAGCTTTCTTT.